Listed below are T cell receptor beta chains from one sample, sequenced in a study of cytomegalovirus exposure and HLA in healthy donors. Sequenced by immunoSEQ multiplex PCR; TCRdb stores in-frame clones only, minus some. The sample holds some 99,000 clones, roughly three quarters seen once. Material for sequencing was PBMCs. These TCRs come from a man in his forties in good health and CMV-seronegative. Each CDR3 is given with its conserved first and last residue. A D gene is named only where the DNA matches it firmly. Size is stated for part of the rows, as once, few or many counts, or as a class when the clone is expanded.

size,J,D,V,CDR3,DNA
NA,TRBJ2-1,NA,TRBV7-9,CASSEQGNAYNEQFF,TGTGCCAGCAGCGAACAGGGTAATGCCTACAATGAGCAGTTCTTC
once,TRBJ2-7,TRBD1,TRBV7-9,CASSLMDRGPYF,TGTGCCAGCAGCTTGATGGACAGGGGACCGTACTTC
NA,TRBJ1-3,NA,TRBV6-1,CASQGQKTGNTIYF,TGTGCCAGTCAGGGACAAAAAACTGGAAACACCATATATTTT
NA,TRBJ2-5,NA,TRBV7-6,CASSQVDRAQYF,TGTGCCAGCAGCCAAGTAGATCGGGCCCAGTACTTC
NA,TRBJ1-1,NA,TRBV7-9,CAGSLGGVNTEAFF,TGTGCCGGCAGCTTAGGGGGAGTGAACACTGAAGCTTTCTTT
NA,TRBJ1-3,NA,TRBV9,CASSAGGAYSGNTIYF,TGTGCCAGCAGCGCCGGGGGGGCCTACTCTGGAAACACCATATATTTT
NA,TRBJ2-2,NA,TRBV28,CASSPYTGELFF,TGTGCCAGCAGTCCTTACACCGGGGAGCTGTTTTTT
NA,TRBJ1-1,TRBD1,TRBV14,CASSPRTGGEAFF,TGTGCCAGCAGCCCGAGGACAGGGGGAGAAGCTTTCTTT
NA,TRBJ2-3,NA,TRBV25-1,CASSGGWIAARTDTQYF,TGTGCCAGCAGTGGAGGATGGATAGCGGCACGCACAGATACGCAGTATTTT
NA,TRBJ2-7,TRBD1,TRBV30,CAWGVAGTGIYYEQYF,TGTGCCTGGGGAGTCGCCGGGACAGGGATATACTACGAGCAGTACTTC
NA,TRBJ1-1,NA,TRBV5-4,CASSLGGRWYTEAFF,TGTGCCAGCAGCTTGGGTGGCAGGTGGTACACTGAAGCTTTCTTT
NA,TRBJ2-7,TRBD2,TRBV9,CASSSGLAGDEQYF,TGTGCCAGCAGCTCAGGACTAGCTGGGGACGAGCAGTACTTC
NA,TRBJ2-5,NA,TRBV7-2,CASSLSVETQYF,TGTGCCAGCAGCTTAAGCGTAGAGACCCAGTACTTC
few,TRBJ2-2,NA,TRBV5-4,CASSADPGQNTGELFF,TGTGCCAGCAGCGCGGACCCGGGACAGAACACCGGGGAGCTGTTTTTT
NA,TRBJ1-2,TRBD1,TRBV4-3,CASSQLDRRGYTF,TGCGCCAGCAGCCAATTGGACAGGCGAGGCTACACCTTC
NA,TRBJ1-5,NA,TRBV7-6,CASSLEGDQPQHF,TGTGCCAGCAGCTTAGAGGGAGATCAGCCCCAGCATTTT
NA,TRBJ1-1,NA,TRBV5-4,CASSLQGPPEAFF,TGTGCCAGCAGCCTGCAGGGGCCCCCTGAAGCTTTCTTT
NA,TRBJ2-7,TRBD1,TRBV30,CAWSRDRAYEQYF,TGTGCCTGGAGTAGGGACAGGGCCTACGAGCAGTACTTC
once,TRBJ2-3,NA,TRBV10-3,CAILSGASTDTQYF,TGTGCCATCTTAAGCGGAGCTAGCACAGATACGCAGTATTTT
NA,TRBJ1-1,NA,TRBV28,CASSLETRQFDTEAFF,TGTGCCAGCAGTTTAGAAACCCGACAGTTCGACACTGAAGCTTTCTTT
NA,TRBJ2-7,NA,TRBV4-1,CASSQESRNYEQYF,TGCGCCAGCAGCCAAGAGAGCAGGAATTACGAGCAGTACTTC
NA,TRBJ2-7,TRBD1,TRBV9,CASSVGATGSYEQYF,TGTGCCAGCAGCGTAGGTGCGACAGGGAGCTACGAGCAGTACTTC